The clone carrying this T cell receptor (beta chain) was observed a few times. Its matching antigen is unknown. The data stem from a study of T cells after yellow fever vaccination. Study-wide background: Low-cell-number fractions underwent preparation using SMART-Seq v4 Ultra Low Input.

In making TCR cDNA, 5'RACE template switching added a universal primer site and UMIs to it. TCRdb ran MiXCR on the 5' RACE reads and lists one entry per CDR3 protein. This sample has 300,000 to 400,000 distinct CDR3 sequences, with about 10% found just once. Findings and caveats of the study: A small share of clonotypes appeared in both CD4 and CD8 compartments. Booster samples showed a return of most primary-vaccination clones (almost 97% CD4, around 88% CD8).

Between the trimmed V and J ends, which lost 7 bases and 8 bases, there was a span of 11 bases. CDR3 size: 11 residues. CDR1 MNHEY and CDR2 SVGEGT come from the germline V gene. This specimen consisted of CD4+ T cells sorted from PBMCs, obtained 45 days after the yellow fever booster vaccination. The clonotype comes from a man between 18 and 29 years old who received the YFV17D yellow fever vaccine. V gene TRBV6-2 or TRBV6-3 combines with J gene TRBJ1-1; D remains ambiguous. The CDR3 nucleotides read TGTGCCAGCACAACGGTGGGGGAAGCTTTCTTT. This encodes CASTTVGEAFF.